Following are 14 T cell receptor beta chains from one sample sequenced in a study of blood T cell repertoires in COVID-19. Libraries were prepared by immunoSEQ multiplex PCR; TCRdb keeps only in-frame clonotypes and omits some of them. The table includes 250,000 to 350,000 clones, around 84% detected once. What was sequenced was PBMCs or T cells enriched from blood (not recorded which). All receptors derive from a woman aged 50 to 60 who had recovered from COVID-19.

This chain joins TRBV11-2 and TRBJ1-2, with D unresolved. With 5 bases removed from V and 9 bases from J, the gap between germline ends came to 19 bases. Germline V gives CDR1 SGHAT, CDR2 FQNNGV. CDR3 length: 14 amino acids. CDR3: CASSPTSAGSSYTF. In DNA form, the CDR3 reads TGTGCCAGCAGCCCAACGTCTGCGGGGTCTAGCTACACCTTC.

The chain is built from TRBV5-6 and TRBJ1-2, with D perhaps matching TRBD1 (6 bases). Germline loops: CDR1 SGHDT, CDR2 YYEEEE. The CDR3 contains 15 residues. Trimming shortened V by 3 bases and J by 5 bases, and 17 bases separated the two germline ends. The CDR3 reads CASSSPFRGIYGYTF. The DNA for the CDR3 is TGTGCCAGCAGCTCCCCGTTTAGGGGGATATATGGCTACACCTTC. Filled out from reference TRBV5-6 and TRBJ1-2, the complete variable domain reads DAGVTQSPTHLIKTRGQQVTLRCSPKSGHDTVSWYQQALGQGPQFIFQYYEEEERQRGNFPDRFSGHQFPNYSSELNVNALLLGDSALYLCASSSPFRGIYGYTFGSGTRLTVV.

The chain recombines TRBV5-1 with TRBJ2-7, with D perhaps matching TRBD1 (5 bases). Trimming removed 0 bases at V and 3 bases at J, with 16 bases between. This CDR3 is built from 16 residues. In germline, CDR1 is SGHRS, CDR2 YFSETQ. The CDR3 nucleotides are TGCGCCAGCAGCTTGGCTGAGGACATAGACATCTACGAGCAGTACTTC. Its translation is CASSLAEDIDIYEQYF. Looking up the rest from reference TRBV5-1 and TRBJ2-7 gives the full variable domain: KAGVTQTPRYLIKTRGQQVTLSCSPISGHRSVSWYQQTPGQGLQFLFEYFSETQRNKGNFPGRFSGRQFSNSRSEMNVSTLELGDSALYLCASSLAEDIDIYEQYFGPGTRLTVT.

The chain combines TRBV18 with TRBJ1-5; 10 bases line up with TRBD1. Germline CDR1 reads KGHSH; CDR2 reads LQKENI. The CDR3 has 17 amino acids. V shed 6 bases and J 8 bases; nucleotides not matched to a gene: 16. The CDR3 spells CASSHGRMGQGLEPQHF. CDR3 DNA: TGTGCCAGCTCCCACGGGAGGATGGGACAGGGGTTGGAGCCCCAGCATTTT.

J is TRBJ1-2 and V is TRBV10-3; possibly TRBD1 for D (6 bases). Trimming stripped 3 bases from V and 4 bases from J, with 9 bases between. Germline V CDR1 and CDR2: ENHRY, SYGVKD. The CDR3 is made up of 13 amino acids. DNA of the CDR3: TGTGCCATCAGTGACATGGACAGCTATGGCTACACCTTC. This sequence encodes CAISDMDSYGYTF.

The gene calls are TRBV6-5 and TRBJ1-2; D may be TRBD1 (6 bases). The CDR3 length is 13 residues. Germline-derived CDR1 and CDR2 are MNHEY and SVGAGI. V dropped 2 bases and J dropped 4 bases, with 8 bases sitting between them. The chain's CDR3 is CASSYGDTYGYTF. The CDR3 DNA is TGTGCCAGCAGTTACGGGGACACCTATGGCTACACCTTC.

The genes are TRBV18 and TRBJ1-5; D might be TRBD1 (5 bases). The CDR3 contains 16 residues. The V end lost 3 bases, the J end lost 0 bases, and 12 bases lay between the germline ends. CDR1 is KGHSH, CDR2 LQKENI, per germline. The CDR3 DNA reads TGTGCCAGCTCACCCTCGACAGAACTTAGCAATCAGCCCCAGCATTTT. Amino acid sequence: CASSPSTELSNQPQHF.

In DNA form, the CDR3 reads TGTGCCAGCAGCTTGGAGGCAGGCTATAATTCACCCCTCCACTTT. Translating gives CASSLEAGYNSPLHF. V and J are TRBV5-6 and TRBJ1-6; D unresolved. Germline CDR1 reads SGHDT; CDR2 reads YYEEEE. V gave up 0 bases and J gave up 3 bases, with 7 bases separating them. This CDR3 is built from 15 residues.

CDR3 in amino acids: CASSIDASPPSRGPSGANVLTF. The CDR3 DNA is TGTGCCAGTAGTATAGATGCTTCTCCCCCCTCCCGAGGCCCCTCTGGGGCCAACGTCCTGACTTTC. The chain links TRBV19 to TRBJ2-6; D is uncertain. In germline, CDR1 is LNHDA, CDR2 SQIVND (reference sequence). Trimming took 0 bases from V and 0 from J, leaving 24 bases between them. The CDR3 loop spans 22 amino acids.

This chain links TRBV29-1 with TRBJ1-2, with no clear D. CDR1 and CDR2 (germline): SQVTM, ANQGSEA. V was shortened by 6 bases and J by 8 bases, with 13 bases between the two germline ends. This CDR3 has 11 amino acids. Here the CDR3 reads CSVLAQVGYTF. Written as DNA, the CDR3 is TGCAGCGTCTTGGCTCAGGTCGGCTACACCTTC.

This clone appeared once. This chain links TRBV4-1 with TRBJ2-5; 11 bases fit TRBD2. The CDR3 contains 16 residues. V trimming: 6 bases; J trimming: 7 bases; junction bases outside the gene matches: 13. In germline, CDR1 is MGHRA, CDR2 YSYEKL. Here the CDR3 reads CASRGSSGGRLGTQYF. As DNA, the CDR3 is TGCGCCAGCAGGGGATCTAGCGGGGGGCGCCTTGGGACCCAGTACTTC.

The DNA of the CDR3 is TGTGCCATCAGTGATCCCGAACGTTATCGAGTCTATGGCTACACCTTC. It codes for CAISDPERYRVYGYTF. V is TRBV10-3 and J is TRBJ1-2, with D unclear. CDR1 ENHRY and CDR2 SYGVKD come from the germline V gene. Between the trimmed V and J ends, which lost 3 bases and 4 bases, there was a span of 18 bases. CDR3 size: 16 residues.

This chain connects TRBV25-1 to TRBJ1-5, with TRBD1 as a possible D gene (6 bases). Germline lookup yields CDR1 MGHDK and CDR2 SYGVNS. With 8 bases removed from V and 3 bases from J, the gap between germline ends came to 11 bases. The CDR3 runs 13 residues. In DNA form, the CDR3 reads TGTGCCAGCCTGACAGGACTCAATCAGCCCCAGCATTTT. Its translation: CASLTGLNQPQHF. Together with reference TRBV25-1 and TRBJ1-5, the CDR3 gives the full variable domain: EADIYQTPRYLVIGTGKKITLECSQTMGHDKMYWYQQDPGMELHLIHYSYGVNSTEKGDLSSESTVSRIRTEHFPLTLESARPSHTSQYLCASLTGLNQPQHFGDGTRLSIL.

The V and J genes are TRBV5-1 and TRBJ2-3; TRBD2 matches at 11 bases. CDR1 and CDR2 from the germline V gene are SGHRS and YFSETQ. The trim removed 0 bases at V and 3 bases at J, leaving 3 bases unmatched. The CDR3 has 16 residues. For the CDR3, the DNA is TGCGCCAGCAGCTTGGCGGCTAGCGGGAGGACAGATACGCAGTATTTT. It codes for CASSLAASGRTDTQYF.